The 12 T cell receptor beta chains presented below share a single source sample, sequenced in a study of blood T cell repertoires in COVID-19. Assay: immunoSEQ multiplex PCR; the TCRdb copy retains only in-frame clones and omits some. This table has approximately 200,000 clones, 85% to 90% appearing once. The sequencing sample was made of peripheral blood. These receptors came from a woman under 40 with active or convalescent COVID-19.

This clone turned up a few times. This chain connects TRBV13 to TRBJ1-3; TRBD1 might be the D (6 bases). The V and J ends lost 6 bases and 4 bases respectively, with 16 bases between them. Looked up from germline, CDR1 is PRHDT and CDR2 is FYEKMQ (reference sequence). CDR3 length: 15 residues. This chain's CDR3 is CASRSYRAPGNTIYF. Written as DNA, the CDR3 is TGTGCCAGCAGATCCTACAGGGCGCCCGGAAACACCATATATTTT.

The genes are TRBV7-9 and TRBJ2-7; D call uncertain. With 5 bases removed from V and 2 bases from J, the gap between germline ends came to 16 bases. There are 15 residues in the CDR3. Germline V gives CDR1 SEHNR, CDR2 FQNEAQ (reference sequence). This chain's CDR3 is CASSPDYTDTYEQYF. CDR3 nucleotides: TGTGCCAGCAGCCCGGATTATACAGATACCTACGAGCAGTACTTC.

This chain uses TRBV27 with TRBJ2-5; 7 bases are shared with TRBD1. The CDR3 covers 13 residues. From germline, CDR1 is MNHEY and CDR2 SMNVEV (reference sequence). V dropped 5 bases and J dropped 3; count of bases not matched to a gene: 3. This CDR3 is CASSGTGEETQYF. The DNA for the CDR3 is TGTGCCAGCAGTGGCACAGGGGAAGAGACCCAGTACTTC.

A single count supports this clone. The V gene is TRBV3-1 (or the pseudogene TRBV3-2), the J gene TRBJ2-3; no definite D call. The germline V gene encodes CDR1 LGHDT and CDR2 YNNKEL (reference sequence). There are 13 residues in the CDR3. Trimming took 4 bases from V and 0 from J, leaving 5 bases between them. CDR3 residues: CASSPPSTDTQYF. CDR3 coding DNA: TGTGCCAGCAGCCCTCCCAGCACAGATACGCAGTATTTT.

The rearrangement links TRBV4-2 to TRBJ2-3, with 7 bases aligning to TRBD2. Germline V gene lookup returns CDR1 LGHNA and CDR2 YNFKEQ. The CDR3 spans 15 residues. After removal of 4 bases from V and 2 bases from J, the junction contained 6 bases not matched to a gene. CDR3 amino acids: CASSPREHDTDTQYF. The CDR3 DNA follows: TGTGCCAGCAGCCCGCGGGAGCATGACACAGATACGCAGTATTTT.

The chain recombines TRBV5-4 with TRBJ2-5, with 7 bases matching TRBD2. V lost 9 bases to trimming and J lost 2 bases; unmatched junction nucleotides: 10. The germline V gene encodes CDR1 SGHNT and CDR2 YYREEE (reference sequence). The CDR3 consists of 14 residues. CDR3 DNA sequence: TGTGCCACCCAAGCGGGGCCCCAACAAGAGACCCAGTACTTC. This encodes CATQAGPQQETQYF.

The chain uses TRBV6-6 and TRBJ1-3; the D is unclear. V lost 11 bases and J 2 bases, leaving 16 bases between the germline ends. Per the germline V gene, CDR1 is MNHNY and CDR2 is SVGAGI (reference sequence). This CDR3 contains 14 residues. The chain's CDR3 is CALSATAAGNTIYF. The CDR3, as DNA: TGTGCCCTTTCGGCTACCGCGGCTGGAAACACCATATATTTT.

J is TRBJ1-1 and V is TRBV7-9; 7 nucleotides match TRBD1. The length of the CDR3 is 16 residues. Per germline, CDR1 SEHNR and CDR2 FQNEAQ (reference sequence). The J segment lost 1 base and the V segment lost 5 bases, leaving 10 bases of the junction unmatched. The CDR3 DNA follows: TGTGCCAGCAGCCCGGAACTTGGGACAGCGAACACTGAAGCTTTCTTT. It encodes CASSPELGTANTEAFF.

This clone is classed as medium-sized. The CDR3 nucleotides read TGTGCCAGCAGCCAAACCGGGGGGCTTTCACCCCTCCACTTT. Translated: CASSQTGGLSPLHF. The chain couples TRBV14 to TRBJ1-6; perhaps TRBD1 as D (6 bases). V was clipped by 2 bases and J by 9 bases, with 11 bases between them. Germline V gives CDR1 SGHDN, CDR2 FVKESK. The CDR3 consists of 14 residues.

The J gene is TRBJ2-7, the V gene TRBV11-2, with D possibly TRBD2 on 5 matching bases. This CDR3 region has 15 residues. Germline V gene data show CDR1 as SGHAT and CDR2 as FQNNGV. V was cut by 6 bases and J by 3 bases, with 18 bases left in between. The CDR3 DNA reads as TGTGCCAGCAGTGGGTCGAGAGAGGGATTCTACGAGCAGTACTTC. Translated, it gives CASSGSREGFYEQYF. The full variable domain, completed using reference TRBV11-2 and TRBJ2-7, is EAGVAQSPRYKIIEKRQSVAFWCNPISGHATLYWYQQILGQGPKLLIQFQNNGVVDDSQLPKDRFSAERLKGVDSTLKIQPAKLEDSAVYLCASSGSREGFYEQYFGPGTRLTVT.

V gene TRBV6-5 combines with J gene TRBJ1-1, with a weak D call TRBD1 (6 bases). The V end lost 4 bases, the J end lost 11 bases, and 26 bases lay between the germline ends. This CDR3 has 16 amino acids. Germline CDR1 MNHEY, CDR2 SVGAGI. The CDR3: CASSSSLTRGGVRAFF. In DNA, the CDR3 is TGTGCCAGCAGTTCTTCTCTGACGAGGGGGGGAGTTCGTGCTTTCTTT.

The rearrangement joins TRBV6-5 to TRBJ2-7; 12 bases are shared with TRBD2. This CDR3 spans 15 amino acids. Trimming cost V 4 bases and J 2 bases; bases outside gene matches: 3. Germline CDR1 reads MNHEY; CDR2 reads SVGAGI. CDR3 region: CASSLTSGSPYEQYF. The CDR3 nucleotides are TGTGCCAGCAGTTTGACTAGCGGGAGTCCCTACGAGCAGTACTTC.